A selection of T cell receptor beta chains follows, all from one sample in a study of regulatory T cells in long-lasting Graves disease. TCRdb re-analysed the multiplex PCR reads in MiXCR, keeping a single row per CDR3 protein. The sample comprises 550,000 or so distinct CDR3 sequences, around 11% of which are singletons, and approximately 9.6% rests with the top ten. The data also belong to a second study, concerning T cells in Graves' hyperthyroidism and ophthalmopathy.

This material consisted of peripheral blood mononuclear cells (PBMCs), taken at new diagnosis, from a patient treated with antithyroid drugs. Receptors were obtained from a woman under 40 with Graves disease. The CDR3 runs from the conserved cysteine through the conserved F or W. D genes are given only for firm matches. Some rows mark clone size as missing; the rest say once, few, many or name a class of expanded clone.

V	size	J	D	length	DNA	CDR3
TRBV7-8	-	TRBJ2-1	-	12	TGTGCCAGCAGCCAAGGGACGAATGAGCAGTTCTTC	CASSQGTNEQFF
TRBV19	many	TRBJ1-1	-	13	TGTGCCAGTAGTATAATGATTAACACTGAAGCTTTCTTT	CASSIMINTEAFF
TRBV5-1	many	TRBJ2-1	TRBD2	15	TGCGCCAGCAGCTGGGGGACTAGCGGGTTGCATGAGCAGTTCTTC	CASSWGTSGLHEQFF
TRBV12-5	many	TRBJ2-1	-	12	TGTGCTAGTGCAGCGCGGGTCAATGAGCAGTTCTTC	CASAARVNEQFF
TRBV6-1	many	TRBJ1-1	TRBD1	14	TGTGCCAGCAGTGCCTACAGGGGTGGCACTGAAGCTTTCTTT	CASSAYRGGTEAFF
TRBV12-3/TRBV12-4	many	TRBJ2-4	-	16	TGTGCCAGCAGTAAACAGGGTCGACTAGCCAAAAACATTCAGTACTTC	CASSKQGRLAKNIQYF
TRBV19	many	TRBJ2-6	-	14	TGTGCCAGTAGGGACGTTGCTGGGGCCAACGTCCTGACTTTC	CASRDVAGANVLTF
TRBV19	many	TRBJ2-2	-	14	TGTGCCAGCACCGGGACACGAAACACCGGGGAGCTGTTTTTT	CASTGTRNTGELFF
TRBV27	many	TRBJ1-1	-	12	TGTGCCAGCAGTTCGGGGTGGACTGAAGCTTTCTTT	CASSSGWTEAFF
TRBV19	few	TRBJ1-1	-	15	TGTGCCAGTAGTAGGTCGCGGGCAGTGGTGACTGAAGCTTTCTTT	CASSRSRAVVTEAFF
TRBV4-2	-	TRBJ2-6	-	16	TGTGCCAGCAGCCCTCTACAGGTGTCTGGGGCCAACGTCCTGACTTTC	CASSPLQVSGANVLTF
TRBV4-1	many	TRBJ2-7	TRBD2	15	TGCGCCAGCAGCCAAGACCAACTAGCGGGAGTCGAGCAGTACTTC	CASSQDQLAGVEQYF
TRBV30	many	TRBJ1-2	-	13	TGTGCCTGGAGTGGGGCGGGGGGGCCTGGCTACACCTTC	CAWSGAGGPGYTF
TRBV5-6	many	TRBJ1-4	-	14	TGTGCCAGCACCGAGGGACTGATGAATGAAAAACTGTTTTTT	CASTEGLMNEKLFF
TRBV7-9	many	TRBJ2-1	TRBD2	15	TGTGCCAGCAGACGACTAGCGGGCACCTACAATGAGCAGTTCTTC	CASRRLAGTYNEQFF
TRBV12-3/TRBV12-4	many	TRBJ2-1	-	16	TGTGCCAGCAGTTCATGGACAGCTAGCTCCTACAATGAGCAGTTCTTC	CASSSWTASSYNEQFF
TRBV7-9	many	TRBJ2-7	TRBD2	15	TGTGCCAGCAGCCCCCGACTAGCGGGAATCAACGAGCAGTACTTC	CASSPRLAGINEQYF
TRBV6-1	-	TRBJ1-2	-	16	TGTGCCAGCACCCAACTAAAGGGGGGGGGACCCTATGGCTACACCTTC	CASTQLKGGGPYGYTF
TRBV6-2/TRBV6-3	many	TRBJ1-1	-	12	TGTGCCAGCAGTGTGGATCGCACTGAAGCTTTCTTT	CASSVDRTEAFF
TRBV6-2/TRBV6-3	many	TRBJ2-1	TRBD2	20	TGTGCCAGCAGTTACCCAAGGGGGGCTAGCGGGAGGGCCCCGTACAATGAGCAGTTCTTC	CASSYPRGASGRAPYNEQFF
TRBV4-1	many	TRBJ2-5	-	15	TGCGCCAGCAGCCAAGTATGGGACCCTGGAGAGACCCAGTACTTC	CASSQVWDPGETQYF
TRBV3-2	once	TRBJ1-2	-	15	TGTGCCAGCAGACAGGACAGGAAGAGATGGTATGGCTACACCTTC	CASRQDRKRWYGYTF